This paragraph covers one TCR beta chain sequence. Its target is unknown. The sample originates from a study of T-cell memory formation after mild COVID-19. Study-level findings and limits: The study detected some responding clones in pre-infection memory, suggesting cross-reactive memory joined. Second-wave clones that peaked on day 37 lacked confirmed SARS-CoV-2 specificity. A second wave expanding day 15 to 37 was CD4+-biased; contracting clones were balanced. Largely, contracting CD4+ clones fell within CM and EM, and contracting CD8+ clones within EMRA.

In TCRdb, the 5' RACE reads were re-called with MiXCR into one record per CDR3 protein. This table has around 310,000 distinct CDR3 sequences, 20% to 25% appearing once. Germline-derived CDR1 and CDR2 are LGHDT and YNNKEL (reference sequence). This CDR3 spans 13 amino acids. V was cut by 4 bases and J by 4 bases, with 11 bases left in between. Sequencing used PBMCs or a T cell subset sorted from them (not recorded which). The V and J genes are TRBV3-1 and TRBJ2-7; the D is unclear. The clonotype was recovered from a man in his late teens or twenties who had mild COVID-19 (a few samples of this study predate the infection). Cell type and time point are not known. CDR3 region: CASSLREAYEQYF. The CDR3 DNA is TGTGCCAGCAGCCTTCGAGAGGCTTACGAGCAGTACTTC.